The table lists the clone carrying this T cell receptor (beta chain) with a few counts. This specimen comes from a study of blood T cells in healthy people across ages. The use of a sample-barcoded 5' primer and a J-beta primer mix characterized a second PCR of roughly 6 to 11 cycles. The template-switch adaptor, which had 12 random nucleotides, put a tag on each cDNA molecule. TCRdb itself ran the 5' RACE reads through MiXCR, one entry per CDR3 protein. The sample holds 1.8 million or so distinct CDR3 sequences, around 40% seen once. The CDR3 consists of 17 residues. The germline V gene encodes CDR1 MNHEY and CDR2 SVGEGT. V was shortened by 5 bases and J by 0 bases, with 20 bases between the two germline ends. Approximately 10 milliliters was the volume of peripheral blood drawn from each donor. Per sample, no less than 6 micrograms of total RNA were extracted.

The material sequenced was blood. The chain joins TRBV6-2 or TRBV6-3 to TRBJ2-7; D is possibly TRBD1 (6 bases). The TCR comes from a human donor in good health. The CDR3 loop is CASSLPWAGQSSYEQYF. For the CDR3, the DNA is TGTGCCAGCAGTCTCCCCTGGGCAGGACAGAGCTCCTACGAGCAGTACTTC.